This TCR beta chain originates from a study of CD8 T cells in ankylosing spondylitis. General study findings and limits: The authors reported significant enrichment of disease-linked clones in matched ankylosing spondylitis synovial fluid. Blood of patients with ankylosing spondylitis appeared to be characterized by a TCR beta motif of several highly homologous variants. Disease-linked clones proved CD8+ and comparatively uncommon in peripheral blood.

V lost 7 bases, J lost 3 bases, and 19 bases lay in between. From germline, CDR1 is LNHDA and CDR2 SQIVND (reference sequence). The CDR3 is 16 residues long. This clonotype occurred many times. As yet, its antigen is unknown. Quantitative molecular-barcoded 5'-RACE generated the TCR beta libraries. TCRdb recomputed calls from the 5' RACE reads with MiXCR, one row per CDR3 protein. The sample includes more than 150,000 distinct CDR3 sequences, 15% to 20% of them seen just once. The rearrangement joins TRBV19 to TRBJ2-1; D might be TRBD1 (6 bases). The sequence was collected from a male donor between 10 and 30 years old with ankylosing spondylitis or in good health (not recorded which). Sequencing was performed on blood, either unsorted or a sorted T cell fraction (not recorded which). The DNA for the CDR3 is TGTGCCAGTACCCCCTGGGGGCTGCAAAACTACAATGAGCAGTTCTTC. It codes for CASTPWGLQNYNEQFF.